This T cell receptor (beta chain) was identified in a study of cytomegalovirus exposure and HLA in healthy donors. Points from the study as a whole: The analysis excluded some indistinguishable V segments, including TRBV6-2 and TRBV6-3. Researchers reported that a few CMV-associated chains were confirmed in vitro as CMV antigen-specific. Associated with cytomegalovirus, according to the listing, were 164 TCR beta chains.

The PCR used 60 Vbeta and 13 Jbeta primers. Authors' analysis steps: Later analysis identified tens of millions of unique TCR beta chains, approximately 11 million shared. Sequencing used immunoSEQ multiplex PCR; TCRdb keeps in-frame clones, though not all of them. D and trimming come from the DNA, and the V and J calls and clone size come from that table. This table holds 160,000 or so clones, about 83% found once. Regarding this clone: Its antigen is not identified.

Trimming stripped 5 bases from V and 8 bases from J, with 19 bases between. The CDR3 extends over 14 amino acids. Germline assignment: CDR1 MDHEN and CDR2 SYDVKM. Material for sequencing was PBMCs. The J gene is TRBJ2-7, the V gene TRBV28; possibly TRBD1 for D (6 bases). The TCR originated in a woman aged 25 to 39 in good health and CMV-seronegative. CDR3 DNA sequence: TGTGCCAGCAGTGACCGACAGGACCCATCACAGCAGTACTTC. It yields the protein CASSDRQDPSQQYF.